This record looks at one T cell receptor beta chain sequence and its context. The record originates from a study of control samples from healthy donors and cancer patients. Germline CDR1 MNHNS, CDR2 SASEGT. V was trimmed by 0 bases and J by 0 bases, leaving 12 bases between them. This CDR3 is 17 amino acids long. Some clones are missing from TCRdb's copy, which holds only in-frame ones; the method was immunoSEQ multiplex PCR. The data contain 70,000 to 80,000 clones, around 90% of them seen just once; the ten biggest clones take up roughly a tenth. Sample: PBMCs. The V call is TRBV6-1, the J call TRBJ1-3; D is uncertain. This TCR derives from a woman in her forties or fifties with colorectal cancer. The CDR3 sequence: CASSEATSPFSGNTIYF. CDR3 DNA sequence: TGTGCCAGCAGTGAAGCGACCTCGCCTTTCTCTGGAAACACCATATATTTT.